The 26 T cell receptor beta chains reported below all come from one sample, sequenced in a study of T cell responses to AZD1222 COVID-19 vaccine. Only in-frame clones appear in the TCRdb table, and some are missing; sequencing was by immunoSEQ multiplex PCR. The data show roughly 130,000 clones, roughly 87% seen once. Sample: peripheral blood, taken on day 0 of AZD1222 vaccination. The receptors come from an adult in good health.

This chain connects TRBV4-1 to TRBJ1-2, with TRBD1 matching over 7 bases. This CDR3 is 16 amino acids long. From germline, CDR1 is MGHRA and CDR2 YSYEKL. V shed 4 bases and J 3 bases; nucleotides not matched to a gene: 11. The CDR3 sequence: CASSRLGQEEYYGYTF. The CDR3 DNA follows: TGCGCCAGCAGCCGCCTTGGACAGGAAGAGTACTATGGCTACACCTTC.

This chain uses TRBV9 with TRBJ1-2; the D is unclear. Germline V gives CDR1 SGDLS, CDR2 YYNGEE. Trimming shortened V by 0 bases and J by 0 bases, and 9 bases separated the two germline ends. This CDR3 spans 15 amino acids. CDR3 nucleotides: TGTGCCAGCAGCGTAGCTACGGGGACTAACTATGGCTACACCTTC. As protein: CASSVATGTNYGYTF.

The V and J genes are TRBV9 and TRBJ2-7; either TRBD1 or TRBD2 may supply D (6 bases each). The CDR3 has 17 amino acids. The germline V and J ends were trimmed by 3 bases and 1 base, with 20 bases remaining between them. The germline CDR1 and CDR2 sequences are SGDLS and YYNGEE. The CDR3 DNA reads TGTGCCAGCAGCGACAACCCTGAGGGGGGCCAATCCTACGAGCAGTACTTC. Residues: CASSDNPEGGQSYEQYF. The variable domain in full, completed from reference TRBV9 and TRBJ2-7, reads DSGVTQTPKHLITATGQRVTLRCSPRSGDLSVYWYQQSLDQGLQFLIQYYNGEERAKGNILERFSAQQFPDLHSELNLSSLELGDSALYFCASSDNPEGGQSYEQYFGPGTRLTVT.

This chain links TRBV30 with TRBJ2-7, with D tentatively TRBD1 or TRBD2 (6 bases each). CDR1 is GTSNPN and CDR2 is SVGIG in the germline V gene (reference sequence). The CDR3 length is 18 residues. The germline V and J ends were trimmed by 2 bases and 2 bases, with 25 bases remaining between them. The chain's CDR3 is CAWSSPLAGQGFTYEQYF. CDR3 coding DNA: TGTGCCTGGAGTTCACCCCTCGCGGGGCAGGGGTTTACCTACGAGCAGTACTTC.

The chain recombines TRBV5-5 with TRBJ2-7, with D tentatively TRBD1 (5 bases). CDR1 and CDR2 (germline): SGHKS, YYEKEE (reference sequence). V was clipped by 5 bases and J by 2 bases, with 17 bases between them. The CDR3 is made up of 15 amino acids. The CDR3 loop is CASSPGPGSTYEQYF. The CDR3 DNA sequence: TGTGCCAGCAGTCCAGGGCCAGGGTCTACCTACGAGCAGTACTTC.

V and J are TRBV7-2 and TRBJ1-1, with D unresolved. CDR1 SGHTA and CDR2 FQGNSA come from the germline V gene. This CDR3 region has 14 residues. V was trimmed by 1 base and J by 6 bases, leaving 12 bases between them. The CDR3, as DNA: TGTGCCAGCAGCTTAGTGAGGGTAACCGCTGAAGCTTTCTTT. Its protein product is CASSLVRVTAEAFF.

The CDR3 loop is CASSLVQTAYEQYF. The DNA for the CDR3 is TGTGCCAGCAGCTTGGTTCAGACCGCCTACGAGCAGTACTTC. V usage is TRBV5-5 and J usage is TRBJ2-7; D unclear. This CDR3 is 14 amino acids long. Trimming removed 0 bases at V and 2 bases at J, with 9 bases between. The germline V gene has CDR1 SGHKS and CDR2 YYEKEE (reference sequence).

This rearrangement joins TRBV2 to TRBJ1-6; D is possibly TRBD1 (5 bases). The germline CDR1 and CDR2 sequences are SNHLY and FYNNEI. The CDR3 extends over 14 amino acids. V lost 5 bases and J lost 6, with 11 bases in between. The CDR3, as DNA: TGTGCCAGCAGTACCGGGGGGACTAATTCACCCCTCCACTTT. Amino acids: CASSTGGTNSPLHF.

The J gene is TRBJ2-7, the V gene TRBV11-1; D not resolved. Germline CDR1 is SGHAT and CDR2 is FQDESV (reference sequence). V was cut by 8 bases and J by 3 bases, with 14 bases left in between. The CDR3 is made up of 13 amino acids. In DNA form, the CDR3 reads TGTGCCAGCGGTGCCCCTCCCCTCTACGAGCAGTACTTC. It translates to CASGAPPLYEQYF. Using reference TRBV11-1 and TRBJ2-7 for the parts outside the CDR3, the full variable domain is EAEVAQSPRYKITEKSQAVAFWCDPISGHATLYWYRQILGQGPELLVQFQDESVVDDSQLPKDRFSAERLKGVDSTLKIQPAELGDSAMYLCASGAPPLYEQYFGPGTRLTVT.

The V call is TRBV30, the J call TRBJ2-7; D is unclear. The CDR3 sequence is 12 residues long. The V gene lost 0 bases and the J gene lost 0 bases, with 3 bases spanning the gap. Germline V gene data show CDR1 as GTSNPN and CDR2 as SVGIG (reference sequence). The DNA for the CDR3 is TGTGCCTGGAGTGTGGGCTCCTACGAGCAGTACTTC. Protein: CAWSVGSYEQYF. Full variable domain (rest looked up from reference TRBV30 and TRBJ2-7): SQTIHQWPATLVQPVGSPLSLECTVEGTSNPNLYWYRQAAGRGLQLLFYSVGIGQISSEVPQNLSASRPQDRQFILSSKKLLLSDSGFYLCAWSVGSYEQYFGPGTRLTVT.

The chain recombines TRBV15 with TRBJ1-4; tentatively, D is TRBD1 (5 bases). The CDR3 contains 15 residues. The germline CDR1 and CDR2 sequences are LNHNV and YYDKDF (reference sequence). The ends were cut back, 3 bases at V and 0 bases at J, with 8 bases in the middle. Here the CDR3 DNA reads TGTGCCACCAGCAGTCAGGGAGCAACTAATGAAAAACTGTTTTTT. This codes for CATSSQGATNEKLFF. The full variable domain, in which reference TRBV15 and TRBJ1-4 provide the parts outside the CDR3, is DAMVIQNPRYQVTQFGKPVTLSCSQTLNHNVMYWYQQKSSQAPKLLFHYYDKDFNNEADTPDNFQSRRPNTSFCFLDIRSPGLGDTAMYLCATSSQGATNEKLFFGSGTQLSVL.

The chain carries TRBV7-3 and TRBJ1-1; 9 bases are shared with TRBD1. Trimming took 4 bases from V and 11 from J; bases not matched to a gene: 5. The CDR3 consists of 12 residues. Germline CDR1 is SGHTA and CDR2 is FQGTGA. The CDR3 nucleotides read TGTGCCAGCAGCTCCGGGACAGGGATGGCTTTCTTT. Its translation: CASSSGTGMAFF.

V and J are TRBV19 and TRBJ2-7; TRBD1 matches at 8 bases. The V gene end was trimmed by 6 bases and the J gene end by 0 bases; junction bases not matched to a gene: 13. The CDR3 has 17 amino acids. Looked up from germline, CDR1 is LNHDA and CDR2 is SQIVND (reference sequence). The CDR3 DNA is TGTGCCAGTAGAAGAAGGGCCGGGACAGGAGGCTCCTACGAGCAGTACTTC. Translating gives CASRRRAGTGGSYEQYF.

V usage is TRBV7-6 and J usage is TRBJ2-2; D is undetermined. Germline CDR1 is SGHVS and CDR2 is FNYEAQ. The CDR3 has 15 residues. Trimming left V 5 bases short and J 0 bases short, with 10 bases between. Written as DNA, the CDR3 is TGTGCCAGCAGCGAAGAAGTCTCGAACACCGGGGAGCTGTTTTTT. This sequence encodes CASSEEVSNTGELFF.

This rearrangement joins TRBV11-3 to TRBJ2-7; 7 nucleotides align to TRBD1. There are 14 residues in the CDR3. The trim removed 5 bases at V and 2 bases at J, leaving 6 bases unmatched. Germline V gene data show CDR1 as SGHNT and CDR2 as YENEEA. This chain's CDR3 is CASSPRGQPYEQYF. CDR3 coding DNA: TGTGCCAGCAGCCCCCGGGGACAGCCCTACGAGCAGTACTTC.

The V call is TRBV12-3 or TRBV12-4, the J call TRBJ2-5; D unresolved. The CDR3 has 13 amino acids. V was trimmed by 1 base and J by 9 bases, leaving 12 bases between them. The CDR3 DNA follows: TGTGCCAGCAGTTTAGAGGTCCGGTCGGCCCAGTACTTC. Translating gives CASSLEVRSAQYF.

This clone was seen at least ten times. The chain recombines TRBV6-2 or TRBV6-3 with TRBJ2-2; D not certain. The CDR3 extends over 13 amino acids. From germline, CDR1 is MNHEY and CDR2 SVGEGT. V shed 5 bases and J shed 6 bases, with 10 bases lying between them. CDR3 DNA sequence: TGTGCCAGCAGTACTCCCCTTTCCGGGGAGCTGTTTTTT. This gives the protein CASSTPLSGELFF.

The chain has TRBV28 and TRBJ1-1; D might be TRBD1 (6 bases). V shed 4 bases and J shed 7 bases, with 19 bases lying between them. CDR3 length: 15 amino acids. The V gene's germline CDR1 is MDHEN and CDR2 SYDVKM. CDR3 sequence (DNA): TGTGCCAGCAGTTCCGGTGGGGGCGCGTTGAGTGAAGCTTTCTTT. Its translation: CASSSGGGALSEAFF.

This chain uses TRBV27 with TRBJ2-3; 13 nucleotides align to TRBD2. The V gene end was trimmed by 7 bases and the J gene end by 4 bases; junction bases not matched to a gene: 8. CDR3 size: 16 residues. Germline values: CDR1 MNHEY, CDR2 SMNVEV (reference sequence). The DNA of the CDR3 is TGTGCCAGCAATGGACTAGCGGGGGCCTCCGCAGATACGCAGTATTTT. Translated: CASNGLAGASADTQYF.

The V gene is TRBV28, the J gene TRBJ1-5, with D tentatively TRBD1 (5 bases). The CDR3 is 14 amino acids. Trimming cost V 5 bases and J 4 bases, with 12 bases left between them. Germline lookup yields CDR1 MDHEN and CDR2 SYDVKM. In DNA, the CDR3 is TGTGCCAGCAGTCGTCCAGGGTATAATCAGCCCCAGCATTTT. Its translation is CASSRPGYNQPQHF. Supplemented by reference TRBV28 and TRBJ1-5, the full variable domain reads DVKVTQSSRYLVKRTGEKVFLECVQDMDHENMFWYRQDPGLGLRLIYFSYDVKMKEKGDIPEGYSVSREKKERFSLILESASTNQTSMYLCASSRPGYNQPQHFGDGTRLSIL.

The chain combines TRBV6-5 with TRBJ1-1, with D perhaps TRBD1 (5 bases). Germline V gene lookup returns CDR1 MNHEY and CDR2 SVGAGI. V was clipped by 7 bases and J by 4 bases, with 16 bases between them. CDR3 length: 14 amino acids. CDR3 loop: CASTYPSGSTEAFF. The CDR3 DNA sequence: TGTGCCAGCACCTATCCCTCAGGGAGCACTGAAGCTTTCTTT.

This clone was observed once. The chain recombines TRBV28 with TRBJ1-1, with D perhaps matching TRBD1 (5 bases). The germline CDR1 and CDR2 sequences are MDHEN and SYDVKM. There are 12 residues in the CDR3. The germline V and J ends were trimmed by 6 bases and 6 bases, with 11 bases remaining between them. Here the CDR3 reads CASRFRGPEAFF. DNA of the CDR3: TGTGCCAGCAGGTTTAGGGGTCCTGAAGCTTTCTTT. The full variable domain, with the rest looked up from reference TRBV28 and TRBJ1-1, is DVKVTQSSRYLVKRTGEKVFLECVQDMDHENMFWYRQDPGLGLRLIYFSYDVKMKEKGDIPEGYSVSREKKERFSLILESASTNQTSMYLCASRFRGPEAFFGQGTRLTVV.

J is TRBJ1-1 and V is TRBV6-6, with D possibly being TRBD1 (5 bases). Germline V gene lookup returns CDR1 MNHNY and CDR2 SVGAGI (reference sequence). This CDR3 contains 15 residues. V gave up 1 base and J gave up 2 bases, with 11 bases separating them. CDR3 sequence reads: CASSYYGGRNTEAFF. The DNA of the CDR3 is TGTGCCAGCAGTTACTATGGGGGGAGAAACACTGAAGCTTTCTTT.

The rearrangement joins TRBV28 to TRBJ2-7; TRBD1 or TRBD2 may be the D gene (5 bases each). The germline V and J ends were trimmed by 5 bases and 7 bases, with 18 bases remaining between them. Germline V gene data show CDR1 as MDHEN and CDR2 as SYDVKM. This CDR3 is 14 amino acids long. CDR3 residues: CASSPFGTYLEQYF. CDR3 nucleotide sequence: TGTGCCAGCAGTCCCTTTGGGACCTACTTAGAGCAGTACTTC.

The V and J genes are TRBV2 and TRBJ1-2; D call uncertain. V shed 4 bases and J shed 6 bases, with 6 bases lying between them. This CDR3 has 11 residues. The V gene's germline CDR1 is SNHLY and CDR2 FYNNEI. CDR3 region: CASSAADGYTF. The CDR3 nucleotides read TGTGCCAGCAGTGCAGCGGATGGCTACACCTTC. Together with reference TRBV2 and TRBJ1-2, the CDR3 gives the full variable domain: EPEVTQTPSHQVTQMGQEVILRCVPISNHLYFYWYRQILGQKVEFLVSFYNNEISEKSEIFDDQFSVERPDGSNFTLKIRSTKLEDSAMYFCASSAADGYTFGSGTRLTVV.

The CDR3 nucleotides read TGTGCCAGCAGTCTCAAAGAGACCCAGTACTTC. The encoded protein is CASSLKETQYF. This chain joins TRBV2 and TRBJ2-5; D ambiguous. The CDR3 is made up of 11 amino acids. Germline CDR1 and CDR2: SNHLY and FYNNEI. Deletions cut 5 bases from V and 3 bases from J, with 4 bases between.